One and the same sample provided the 14 T cell receptor beta chains below, sequenced in a study of regulatory T cells in long-lasting Graves disease. As for time point: persistent/refractory GD, antithyroid drugs over 5 years with positive TRAb. Generation of the TCR library employed RNA extracted from PBMCs. In building TCR beta libraries, iRepertoire HTBI primers were used together with Arm-PCR of CDR3 regions. TCRdb re-called the multiplex PCR reads through MiXCR, storing one row per CDR3 protein. The table records approximately 290,000 distinct CDR3 sequences, more than 20% of them present only once. The material sequenced was peripheral blood mononuclear cells (PBMCs), taken when the disease was refractory, from a patient treated with antithyroid drugs. These receptors originate from a female donor with Graves disease.

This clonotype has at least ten counts. The chain carries TRBV15 and TRBJ2-5, with 8 positions matching TRBD1. Germline trimming cut 0 bases from V and 5 bases from J; bases unmatched to any gene: 8. The germline gives CDR1 LNHNV, CDR2 YYDKDF (reference sequence). This CDR3 has 16 amino acids. The CDR3 sequence: CATSRDQWTGRETQYF. The CDR3 nucleotides are TGTGCCACCAGCAGAGATCAATGGACAGGGAGGGAGACCCAGTACTTC. Combining the CDR3 with reference TRBV15 and TRBJ2-5 gives the whole variable domain DAMVIQNPRYQVTQFGKPVTLSCSQTLNHNVMYWYQQKSSQAPKLLFHYYDKDFNNEADTPDNFQSRRPNTSFCFLDIRSPGLGDTAMYLCATSRDQWTGRETQYFGPGTRLLVL.

There are many counts of this clonotype. The rearrangement uses TRBV6-2 or TRBV6-3 and TRBJ1-2; 7 nucleotides match TRBD1. Germline trimming cut 0 bases from V and 4 bases from J; bases unmatched to any gene: 5. CDR3 length: 15 amino acids. Germline V lookup: CDR1 MNHEY, CDR2 SVGEGT. The CDR3 region has the DNA TGTGCCAGCAGTTACTCGGGACAGTCGACCTATGGCTACACCTTC. Translated: CASSYSGQSTYGYTF.

This clonotype was recorded a few times. The J gene is TRBJ1-2, the V gene TRBV7-2, with TRBD1 matching over 10 bases. In germline, CDR1 is SGHTA, CDR2 FQGNSA. The CDR3 covers 14 residues. Trimming took 6 bases from V and 6 from J; bases not matched to a gene: 7. The CDR3 DNA reads as TGTGCCAGCAGATCCTCGGGACAGGGGAATGGCTACACCTTC. It yields the protein CASRSSGQGNGYTF.

This chain joins TRBV5-1 and TRBJ2-7, with 9 bases fitting TRBD1. Germline V gene sequence: CDR1 SGHRS, CDR2 YFSETQ. V trimming: 0 bases; J trimming: 5 bases; junction bases outside the gene matches: 9. CDR3 length: 16 amino acids. The DNA for the CDR3 is TGCGCCAGCAGCTTGGATAGGGGACAGGGTGCCAACGAGCAGTACTTC. Translated: CASSLDRGQGANEQYF. The full variable domain, rest sourced from reference TRBV5-1 and TRBJ2-7, is KAGVTQTPRYLIKTRGQQVTLSCSPISGHRSVSWYQQTPGQGLQFLFEYFSETQRNKGNFPGRFSGRQFSNSRSEMNVSTLELGDSALYLCASSLDRGQGANEQYFGPGTRLTVT.

This clonotype appeared a few times. This chain links TRBV6-2 or TRBV6-3 with TRBJ1-1; a weak D match, TRBD1 (6 bases). Germline assignment: CDR1 MNHEY and CDR2 SVGEGT. There are 13 residues in the CDR3. V lost 5 bases and J 6 bases, leaving 13 bases between the germline ends. This CDR3 reads CASSRHRDSEAFF. CDR3 coding DNA: TGTGCCAGCAGTAGGCACAGGGACTCTGAAGCTTTCTTT.

There are many counts of this clonotype. This chain links TRBV29-1 with TRBJ1-2, with 7 bases lining up with TRBD1. Looked up from germline, CDR1 is SQVTM and CDR2 is ANQGSEA. V was pared by 2 bases and J by 3 bases, with 3 bases of the junction left unmatched. This CDR3 comprises 13 residues. CDR3 protein: CSVERDSHYGYTF. CDR3 coding DNA: TGCAGCGTTGAAAGGGACAGTCACTATGGCTACACCTTC.

This clonotype was seen repeatedly, ten times or more. The J gene is TRBJ1-4, the V gene TRBV10-3; TRBD1 is a possible D gene (6 bases). The CDR3 is 16 residues long. Germline CDR1 ENHRY, CDR2 SYGVKD. With 4 bases removed from V and 0 bases from J, the gap between germline ends came to 12 bases. The CDR3 spells CAISAGTRATNEKLFF. In DNA, the CDR3 is TGTGCCATCAGTGCCGGGACAAGAGCAACTAATGAAAAACTGTTTTTT.

The chain couples TRBV11-1 to TRBJ1-2, with D perhaps matching TRBD1 (5 bases). The germline CDR1 and CDR2 sequences are SGHAT and FQDESV (reference sequence). Trimming removed 0 bases from V and 4 bases from J, with 12 bases in between. The CDR3 length is 15 residues. In DNA, the CDR3 is TGTGCCAGCAGCTTAGCGGCAGGGAGTATCTATGGCTACACCTTC. It yields the protein CASSLAAGSIYGYTF.

This clonotype was found once. CDR3 amino acids: CASSKGQPRTGETQYF. DNA for the CDR3: TGTGCCAGCAGTAAGGGACAGCCGAGGACAGGGGAGACCCAGTACTTC. This chain links TRBV6-1 with TRBJ2-5; 8 nucleotides align to TRBD1. The CDR3 is 16 amino acids. V lost 5 bases to trimming and J lost 5 bases; unmatched junction nucleotides: 13. Germline V gives CDR1 MNHNS, CDR2 SASEGT.

This clonotype was seen only a few times. V is TRBV29-1 and J is TRBJ1-1; D is undetermined. In germline, CDR1 is SQVTM, CDR2 ANQGSEA. This CDR3 has 15 residues. The V gene lost 3 bases and the J gene lost 1 base, with 15 bases spanning the gap. The CDR3 DNA follows: TGCAGCGTTGAGGGCAACCTTTGGGGGAACACTGAAGCTTTCTTT. Encoded protein: CSVEGNLWGNTEAFF.

This clonotype has only a few counts. The chain uses TRBV20-1 and TRBJ1-1; weak D call: TRBD1 (6 bases). The CDR3 totals 16 residues. The ends were cut back, 0 bases at V and 8 bases at J, with 22 bases in the middle. Germline V gene sequence: CDR1 DFQATT, CDR2 SNEGSKA (reference sequence). The CDR3 region is CSARDRAGRGALEAFF. CDR3 nucleotides: TGCAGTGCTAGAGATCGGGCGGGCAGGGGCGCCCTCGAAGCTTTCTTT.

This clonotype appeared once. V is TRBV19 and J is TRBJ1-2; 9 bases match TRBD1. The length of the CDR3 is 13 residues. Trimming at V came to 8 bases and at J to 1 base, leaving 2 bases not matched to a gene. Germline V gene data show CDR1 as LNHDA and CDR2 as SQIVND (reference sequence). CDR3 nucleotide sequence: TGTGCCAGTCGGGACAGGGATAACTATGGCTACACCTTC. Its protein is CASRDRDNYGYTF.

This clonotype was picked up a small number of times. The chain employs TRBV6-2 or TRBV6-3 and TRBJ2-7, with 7 bases aligning to TRBD1. Germline CDR1 reads MNHEY; CDR2 reads SVGEGT. This CDR3 has 17 amino acids. Trimming cost V 0 bases and J 0 bases; bases outside gene matches: 8. The CDR3 DNA reads as TGTGCCAGCAGTTACTCCCGGGCGACAGGGAACTCCTACGAGCAGTACTTC. Protein sequence: CASSYSRATGNSYEQYF.

The gene calls are TRBV27 and TRBJ2-3, with a tentative D call TRBD1 (5 bases). CDR3 length equals 15 residues. V dropped 1 base and J dropped 2 bases, with 10 bases sitting between them. Germline CDR1 reads MNHEY; CDR2 reads SMNVEV (reference sequence). CDR3 loop: CASSLWQGHTDTQYF. In DNA form, the CDR3 reads TGTGCCAGCAGTTTATGGCAGGGTCACACAGATACGCAGTATTTT.